This TCR beta chain was recovered during a study of identical twins. General observations from the study: The abundant beta clonotypes from cord blood had fewer insertions, and memory repertoires had none of this.

TCRdb processed the 5' RACE reads anew with MiXCR; each CDR3 protein has one entry. The data hold about 290,000 distinct CDR3 sequences, with nearly 9.5% observed a single time. On this clonotype: Its antigen is not known.

Trimming took 1 base from V and 7 from J, leaving 8 bases between them. Germline assignment: CDR1 MNHEY and CDR2 SVGEGT. This CDR3 is built from 12 residues. The same sample was also used in a study of yellow fever vaccine responses in identical twins.

The chain links TRBV6-2 or TRBV6-3 to TRBJ2-7; D is perhaps TRBD2 (6 bases). The sample comprised CD8+ T cells sorted from blood. The origin of this receptor is a woman aged 18-29 years in good health. CDR3 DNA sequence: TGTGCCAGCAGTTACTTTGCGGGAGAGCAGTACTTC. This translates into CASSYFAGEQYF.